This TCR beta chain was profiled in a study of blood T cell repertoires in COVID-19. Study at large: Researchers got acute and convalescent COVID-19 samples from the United States, Italy and Spain. T cells, B-cell-depleted T cells, or PBMCs provided the cDNA or gDNA that served as material.

The germline V and J ends were trimmed by 7 bases and 0 bases, with 9 bases remaining between them. CDR1 is MDHEN and CDR2 is SYDVKM in the germline V gene. CDR3 length equals 13 residues. Original analysis: Amplification of reference gene primers provided the estimated nucleated cell counts. The data were produced by immunoSEQ multiplex PCR, yet TCRdb's version contains in-frame clones alone and is incomplete. V and J calls and clone size are copied from that table; D and trimming were computed from the DNA. The profile shows just over 65,000 clones, about nine tenths of them singletons. The rearrangement joins TRBV28 to TRBJ1-1; tentative D call: TRBD1 (5 bases). The sample comprised peripheral blood. The source of this sequence is a young man with acute or convalescent COVID-19. CDR3 sequence: CASTGPMNTEAFF. CDR3 bases: TGTGCCAGCACAGGGCCAATGAACACTGAAGCTTTCTTT.